This TCR beta chain was captured in a study of blood T cells in healthy people across ages. A note on this clonotype: A read error may explain this, as a much larger clone is one base away.

A second PCR, run for roughly 7 to 12 cycles, used a sample-barcoded 5' primer plus a J-beta primer mix. TCRdb processed the 5' RACE reads anew with MiXCR; each CDR3 protein has one entry. The sample yields about 730,000 distinct CDR3 sequences, about 40% seen once. V shed 7 bases and J shed 5 bases, with 15 bases lying between them. Germline CDR1 ENHRY, CDR2 SYGVKD. The CDR3 consists of 13 residues. The chain uses TRBV10-3 and TRBJ2-7; D may be TRBD1 (6 bases). The receptor comes from a woman aged 60-75 years in good health. Sequenced material: blood. CDR3 nucleotide sequence: TGTGCCATCACCAACAGGGCAGGGCACGAGCAGTACTTC. This gives the protein CAITNRAGHEQYF.